This entry concerns a single TCR beta chain. Its antigen is currently unknown. The sample originates from a study of T cells in localized non-small cell lung cancer. General study points: There was higher T cell clonality in uninvolved adjacent lung than in tumor, and it was highest there.

CDR1 is SGHRS and CDR2 is YFSETQ in the germline V gene. The CDR3 has 14 residues. Deletions cut 1 base from V and 2 bases from J, with 9 bases between. The repertoire was sequenced with immunoSEQ multiplex PCR; TCRdb's copy has only in-frame clones and lacks some. Among tens of thousands of clones listed, approximately 85% were seen once. The starting material was peripheral blood, obtained before any cancer treatment. The chain employs TRBV5-1 and TRBJ1-1, with D possibly being TRBD1 (5 bases). The sequence was collected from a female donor at least 60 years old with stage I lung adenocarcinoma. The CDR3 reads CASSLSGANTEAFF. The CDR3 bases are TGCGCCAGCAGCTTGTCTGGGGCCAACACTGAAGCTTTCTTT.